Each of the 4 T cell receptor beta chains below was sequenced from the same sample in a study of PD-1 blockade in classical Hodgkin lymphoma. Time point reported: cycle 4 day 1 (C4D1), after about 6 weeks of nivolumab. Every patient relapsed after autologous stem cell transplantation, and brentuximab vedotin exposure varied. This table comes from immunoSEQ multiplex PCR, and its TCRdb copy is limited to in-frame clones, with some not included. The sample carries several thousand clones, approximately 90% recorded once. The sample here was peripheral blood mononuclear cells (PBMCs), taken before the fourth cycle of nivolumab. The receptors were gathered from a human donor with classical Hodgkin lymphoma.

The CDR3 nucleotides are TGTGCCAGCAGCTTAGCGCAGTCCCTCTCTGGAAACACCATATATTTT. Its translation: CASSLAQSLSGNTIYF. This chain links TRBV7-2 with TRBJ1-3, with D unresolved. The CDR3 is 16 amino acids. V dropped 0 bases and J dropped 0 bases, with 9 bases sitting between them. Germline V gene lookup returns CDR1 SGHTA and CDR2 FQGNSA.

V gene TRBV5-3 combines with J gene TRBJ2-6; the D gene could be TRBD1 or TRBD2 (5 bases each). TRBV5-3 is flagged as an ORF with uncertain function. The CDR3 length is 17 residues. V lost 7 bases and J 5 bases, leaving 22 bases between the germline ends. CDR3: CARQGAGEQSRANVLTF. The CDR3 nucleotides read TGTGCCAGACAGGGAGCTGGTGAACAAAGTCGGGCCAACGTCCTGACTTTC.

The chain carries TRBV7-6 and TRBJ1-2; 8 nucleotides align to TRBD1. Germline lookup yields CDR1 SGHVS and CDR2 FNYEAQ. The V segment lost 4 bases and the J segment 2 bases; nucleotides outside the gene matches: 3. CDR3 length: 14 amino acids. The CDR3 loop reads CASSSRDRNYGYTF. For the CDR3, the DNA is TGTGCCAGCAGCTCCCGGGACAGGAACTATGGCTACACCTTC.

V and J are TRBV12-5 and TRBJ1-5; no definite D call. CDR1 is LGHNT and CDR2 is FRNRAP in the germline V gene. This CDR3 spans 13 amino acids. The V gene lost 3 bases and the J gene lost 5 bases, with 8 bases spanning the gap. Written as DNA, the CDR3 is TGTGCTAGTGGTTTACACCAGGATCAGCCCCAGCATTTT. It codes for CASGLHQDQPQHF.